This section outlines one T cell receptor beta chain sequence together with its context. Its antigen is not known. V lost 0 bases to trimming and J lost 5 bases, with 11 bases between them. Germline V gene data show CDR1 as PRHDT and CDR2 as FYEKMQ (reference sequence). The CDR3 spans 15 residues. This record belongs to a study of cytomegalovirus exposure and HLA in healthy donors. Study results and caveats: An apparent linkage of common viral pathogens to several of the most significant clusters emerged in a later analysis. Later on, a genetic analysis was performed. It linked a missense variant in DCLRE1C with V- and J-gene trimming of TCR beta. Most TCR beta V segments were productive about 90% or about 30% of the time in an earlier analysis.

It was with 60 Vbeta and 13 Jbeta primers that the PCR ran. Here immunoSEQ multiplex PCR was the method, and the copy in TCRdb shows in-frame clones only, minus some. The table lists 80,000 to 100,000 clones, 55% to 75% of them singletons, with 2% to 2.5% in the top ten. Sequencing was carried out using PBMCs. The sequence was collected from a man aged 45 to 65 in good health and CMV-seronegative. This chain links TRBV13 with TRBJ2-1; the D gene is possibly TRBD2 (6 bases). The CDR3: CASSLGGRGHNEQFF. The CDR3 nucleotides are TGTGCCAGCAGCTTAGGCGGGAGAGGCCACAATGAGCAGTTCTTC. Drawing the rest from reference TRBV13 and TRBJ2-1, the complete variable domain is AAGVIQSPRHLIKEKRETATLKCYPIPRHDTVYWYQQGPGQDPQFLISFYEKMQSDKGSIPDRFSAQQFSDYHSELNMSSLELGDSALYFCASSLGGRGHNEQFFGPGTRLTVL.